The 15 T cell receptor beta chains in this list originate from one sample, sequenced in a study of type 1 and type 2 diabetes patients. Amplification started from genomic DNA. Multiplex PCR with 30 forward and 13 reverse primers amplified the TCR beta CDR3. TCRdb reprocessed the multiplex PCR reads via MiXCR and lists one record per CDR3 protein. The sample lists about 290,000 distinct CDR3 sequences, roughly 44% occurring once. Sequences were obtained from peripheral blood mononuclear cells (PBMCs). These receptors were collected from a man aged 18 to 29 with type 2 diabetes.

This chain joins TRBV5-1 and TRBJ2-7; possibly TRBD1 or TRBD2 for D (6 bases each). The V end was cut by 4 bases, the J end by 3 bases, with 17 bases between. CDR1 and CDR2 from the germline V gene are SGHRS and YFSETQ. The CDR3 length is 15 residues. As DNA, the CDR3 is TGCGCCAGCAGCCCTGGAGGGGGTGGATACTACGAGCAGTACTTC. This sequence encodes CASSPGGGGYYEQYF.

This clonotype was counted a few times. The V gene is TRBV5-1, the J gene TRBJ1-2, with unresolved D. This CDR3 is built from 14 residues. Germline values: CDR1 SGHRS, CDR2 YFSETQ. Between the trimmed V and J ends, which lost 1 base and 4 bases, there was a span of 11 bases. CDR3 coding DNA: TGCGCCAGCAGCTTGTCAGAGGGAAGCTATGGCTACACCTTC. Its translation: CASSLSEGSYGYTF.

The rearrangement joins TRBV30 to TRBJ2-7; 7 positions agree with TRBD1. The V and J ends lost 3 bases and 6 bases, in that order; junction bases with no gene match: 5. The CDR3 contains 12 residues. Germline values: CDR1 GTSNPN, CDR2 SVGIG (reference sequence). CDR3 DNA sequence: TGTGCCTGGAGGTCAGGGGGTATCGAGCAGTACTTC. This encodes CAWRSGGIEQYF.

The rearrangement joins TRBV27 to TRBJ2-6; D unclear. The germline V gene encodes CDR1 MNHEY and CDR2 SMNVEV (reference sequence). The V end lost 5 bases, the J end lost 0 bases, and 5 bases lay between the germline ends. CDR3 length: 14 residues. The CDR3 bases are TGTGCCAGCAGTCCTTTCTCTGGGGCCAACGTCCTGACTTTC. Its translation: CASSPFSGANVLTF.

As concerns this clonotype: Germline is not matched at one junction end, which may reflect a read error. This rearrangement joins TRBV25-1 to TRBJ2-7; the D gene is possibly TRBD1 (5 bases). This CDR3 has 16 residues. Germline CDR1 MGHDK, CDR2 SYGVNS. The CDR3 is CASSEWGRDMGYEQCF. The CDR3 coding sequence is TGTGCCAGCAGTGAATGGGGCAGAGATATGGGTTACGAGCAGTGCTTC.

The V and J genes are TRBV20-1 and TRBJ2-7; D call uncertain. CDR1 is DFQATT and CDR2 is SNEGSKA in the germline V gene (reference sequence). The length of the CDR3 is 12 residues. V dropped 3 bases and J dropped 7 bases, with 13 bases sitting between them. CDR3 loop: CSASPHPEEQYF. Written as DNA, the CDR3 is TGCAGTGCTAGTCCCCACCCCGAGGAGCAGTACTTC.

A few counts support this clonotype. The chain combines TRBV2 with TRBJ1-1, with no clear D. Germline assignment: CDR1 SNHLY and CDR2 FYNNEI. The CDR3 extends over 11 amino acids. V was trimmed by 6 bases and J by 7 bases, leaving 9 bases between them. As DNA, the CDR3 is TGTGCCAGCAGGAACAGCCTTGAAGCTTTCTTT. As protein: CASRNSLEAFF.

This clonotype was detected only once. This chain uses TRBV10-3 with TRBJ1-5, with D hard to call. CDR3 length equals 13 residues. Looked up from germline, CDR1 is ENHRY and CDR2 is SYGVKD. V lost 0 bases and J 6 bases, leaving 6 bases between the germline ends. The CDR3 loop reads CAISESTRQPQHF. As DNA, the CDR3 is TGTGCCATCAGTGAGTCAACCCGTCAGCCCCAGCATTTT.

V usage is TRBV2 and J usage is TRBJ1-3; D might be TRBD1 (5 bases). In germline, CDR1 is SNHLY, CDR2 FYNNEI. CDR3 length equals 17 residues. V shed 0 bases and J shed 0 bases, with 12 bases lying between them. Here the CDR3 reads CASSEALQTVSGNTIYF. CDR3 sequence (DNA): TGTGCCAGCAGTGAAGCGCTTCAGACAGTCTCTGGAAACACCATATATTTT.

This clonotype was seen only a few times. The chain links TRBV7-6 to TRBJ1-1, with no clear D. Germline V gene sequence: CDR1 SGHVS, CDR2 FNYEAQ. V was clipped by 2 bases and J by 4 bases, with 11 bases between them. The CDR3 consists of 14 residues. CDR3 amino acids: CASSLLGAGTEAFF. CDR3 nucleotide sequence: TGTGCCAGCAGCTTATTGGGCGCCGGCACTGAAGCTTTCTTT.

V gene TRBV7-9 combines with J gene TRBJ1-1; D is perhaps TRBD1 (6 bases). Germline V gives CDR1 SEHNR, CDR2 FQNEAQ (reference sequence). The ends were cut back, 6 bases at V and 4 bases at J, with 15 bases in the middle. The CDR3 runs to 14 residues. CDR3 nucleotides: TGTGCCAGCAGGACAGGTACGGCGGGCACTGAAGCTTTCTTT. It specifies CASRTGTAGTEAFF.

This chain links TRBV7-9 with TRBJ2-1; D gene unclear. CDR3 length: 14 amino acids. Germline CDR1 and CDR2: SEHNR and FQNEAQ (reference sequence). V shed 1 base and J shed 7 bases, with 11 bases lying between them. In nucleotides, the CDR3 is TGTGCCAGCAGCTTAGACTTGATGTGGAATGAGCAGTTCTTC. Encoded protein: CASSLDLMWNEQFF.

The chain combines TRBV20-1 with TRBJ1-6, with TRBD1 matching over 9 bases. The J segment lost 8 bases and the V segment lost 6 bases, leaving 8 bases of the junction unmatched. Germline CDR1 and CDR2: DFQATT and SNEGSKA (reference sequence). The CDR3 is 14 amino acids. CDR3 residues: CSASSDRGDSPLHF. DNA for the CDR3: TGCAGTGCCAGCAGTGACAGGGGGGATTCACCCCTCCACTTT.

Of note for this clonotype: An end of the junction differs from the germline gene, which may be a read error. The J gene is TRBJ1-4, the V gene TRBV19; no clear D. The germline gives CDR1 LNHDA, CDR2 SQIVND (reference sequence). The CDR3 loop spans 11 amino acids. CDR3 residues: CASTGNEKLSF. In DNA form, the CDR3 reads TGTGCCAGTACGGGAAATGAAAAACTGTCTTTT.

The chain uses TRBV9 and TRBJ2-7; perhaps TRBD2 as D (6 bases). Trimming shortened V by 3 bases and J by 8 bases, and 18 bases separated the two germline ends. Germline CDR1 is SGDLS and CDR2 is YYNGEE. This CDR3 is 14 amino acids long. The DNA for the CDR3 is TGTGCCAGCAGCGAGGGCGGGACGGACAAAAAGCAGTACTTC. Its protein is CASSEGGTDKKQYF.